These T cell receptor beta chains were read from a single sample in a study of blood T cell repertoires in COVID-19. Clones were read by immunoSEQ multiplex PCR, and TCRdb kept only the in-frame ones, dropping some. Among about 390,000 clones listed, 70% to 90% were seen once. The specimen sequenced was peripheral blood. These receptors originate from a woman aged 55-69 years with COVID-19, enrolled during active disease. Both conserved end residues are part of each CDR3. A D gene is named only where the DNA matches it firmly. Expanded clones get a size class; other rows say once, few or many, or leave the size out.

v_gene,d_gene,abundance,len,j_gene,CDR3aa,CDR3nt
TRBV24-1,TRBD1,NA,16,TRBJ2-5,CATSDYGQGGQETQYF,TGTGCCACCAGTGATTATGGACAGGGGGGCCAAGAGACCCAGTACTTC
TRBV30,NA,NA,16,TRBJ1-1,CAWSGEGVTGNTEAFF,TGTGCCTGGAGTGGTGAGGGGGTGACGGGTAACACTGAAGCTTTCTTT
TRBV2,NA,NA,15,TRBJ2-3,CASSDLGGYTDTQYF,TGTGCCAGCAGTGATTTGGGGGGATACACAGATACGCAGTATTTT
TRBV5-1,TRBD1,NA,15,TRBJ1-1,CASSLAGGMNTEAFF,TGCGCCAGCAGCTTAGCAGGGGGGATGAACACTGAAGCTTTCTTT
TRBV9,TRBD1,NA,17,TRBJ2-1,CASSARDRGVSYNEQFF,TGTGCCAGCAGCGCCCGGGACAGGGGCGTATCCTACAATGAGCAGTTCTTC
TRBV9,TRBD2,NA,14,TRBJ2-1,CASSFGLAGEEQFF,TGTGCCAGCAGCTTCGGACTAGCGGGGGAAGAGCAGTTCTTC
TRBV5-4,NA,once,13,TRBJ1-5,CASSSGGKQPQHF,TGTGCCAGCAGCTCCGGAGGGAAACAGCCCCAGCATTTT
TRBV19,TRBD1,NA,13,TRBJ2-7,CASSLGQDYEQYF,TGTGCCAGTAGTTTGGGACAGGACTACGAGCAGTACTTC
TRBV9,NA,NA,13,TRBJ2-3,CASSVDSKDTQYF,TGTGCCAGCAGCGTAGATTCCAAAGATACGCAGTATTTT
TRBV2,TRBD1,NA,16,TRBJ1-6,CASSQRQGGNNSPLHF,TGTGCCAGCAGCCAACGACAGGGGGGGAATAATTCACCCCTCCACTTT
TRBV9,TRBD1,NA,15,TRBJ1-3,CASSDTGQGLNTIYF,TGTGCCAGCAGCGACACGGGACAGGGATTAAACACCATATATTTT
TRBV7-3,NA,NA,14,TRBJ2-3,CASSLVARGDTQYF,TGTGCCAGCAGCTTAGTGGCCAGGGGTGATACGCAGTATTTT
TRBV6-5,TRBD1,NA,15,TRBJ2-7,CASSYSGTGSYEQYF,TGTGCCAGCAGTTACTCCGGGACAGGGTCGTACGAGCAGTACTTC
TRBV27,TRBD1,NA,14,TRBJ2-7,CASASGGYTYEQYF,TGTGCCAGTGCTTCAGGGGGATATACTTACGAGCAGTACTTC
TRBV19,TRBD1,NA,15,TRBJ1-5,CASSTPRQGYQPQHF,TGTGCCAGTAGTACCCCCAGACAGGGATACCAGCCCCAGCATTTT
TRBV9,TRBD2,NA,14,TRBJ2-5,CASSESGSPLTQYF,TGTGCCAGCAGCGAGAGCGGGAGCCCCCTGACCCAGTACTTC
TRBV11-2,TRBD1,NA,14,TRBJ1-2,CASSVDRVPYGYTF,TGTGCCAGCAGCGTCGACAGGGTACCCTATGGCTACACCTTC
TRBV5-1,TRBD1,NA,15,TRBJ2-5,CASTRTGALQETQYF,TGCGCCAGCACTCGGACAGGCGCTCTGCAAGAGACCCAGTACTTC
TRBV25-1,NA,few,14,TRBJ2-1,CASSESGRRGLQFF,TGTGCCAGCAGTGAAAGCGGTCGGAGGGGGCTGCAGTTCTTC
TRBV18,NA,NA,14,TRBJ2-5,CASSPQGFEETQYF,TGTGCCAGCTCACCACAGGGGTTCGAAGAGACCCAGTACTTC
TRBV9,TRBD1,NA,14,TRBJ2-7,CASSSGQGIYEQYF,TGTGCCAGCAGCTCAGGACAGGGAATCTACGAGCAGTACTTC
TRBV4-1,NA,many,13,TRBJ1-1,CASSLQGNTEAFF,TGCGCCAGCAGTCTCCAGGGGAACACTGAAGCTTTCTTT
TRBV20-1,NA,NA,11,TRBJ1-2,CSARGGYGYTF,TGCAGTGCTAGAGGGGGCTACGGCTACACCTTC
TRBV21-1,NA,NA,17,TRBJ1-2,CASSPTLDRGREDGYTF,TGTGCCAGCAGCCCAACTTTGGACAGGGGGCGCGAAGACGGCTACACCTTC
TRBV20-1,NA,NA,18,TRBJ1-3,CSASAQGLLRTSGNTIYF,TGCAGTGCTAGTGCTCAGGGGCTATTAAGGACCTCTGGAAACACCATATATTTT
TRBV19,TRBD1,NA,13,TRBJ1-1,CASLGQGITEAFF,TGTGCCAGCCTGGGACAGGGCATCACTGAAGCTTTCTTT
TRBV5-1,TRBD1,NA,16,TRBJ2-7,CASSLPDRVNTYEQYF,TGCGCCAGCAGCTTACCGGACAGGGTAAATACCTACGAGCAGTACTTC
TRBV7-3,TRBD2,NA,15,TRBJ2-1,CASSSRGASYNEQFF,TGTGCCAGCAGCTCGCGGGGGGCTTCCTACAATGAGCAGTTCTTC